The present entry profiles one TCR beta chain with its context. Its specific antigen is unknown. Per-base quality was not reported, and no clone a single base away is much larger than it. This record comes from a study of T cell responses to AZD1222 COVID-19 vaccine (dated by TCRdb to the early 2020s). For the wider study: A total of approximately 250 trial participants underwent TCR sequencing, of whom approximately 200 had received two doses of AZD1222 and roughly 26 had received two doses of the MenACWY control vaccine. Trial participants were enrolled by age into subgroups of 18-55, 56-69 and 70-plus years, and around 150, 29 and 61 TCR-sequenced participants, respectively, were included in these subgroups. What the study reported, not specific to this receptor: After two AZD1222 doses, both the breadth and the depth of spike-specific TCRs were significantly higher than at day 0 and than in MenACWY recipients. Reportedly, close to half of the unique spike-specific TCRs recognized epitopes lying outside the regions that are mutated in the B.1.351 and B.1.1.7 variants. The vaccine-associated CD4 TCRs covered the entire spike protein, and the dominant responses fell in regions 160-218 and 743-854. In the small 56-69-year group, the increase in depth fell short of significance, most likely because of low power. Most participants were white British and females outnumbered males, and the authors suggested that clonal diversity may have been underestimated. Because no samples from the day 14 peak response were available, repertoires could be characterized only after the peak T cell response. Conclusions about previously exposed vaccinees are limited, since just five or six AZD1222 recipients were seropositive for SARS-CoV-2 at baseline.

The CDR3 regions of human TCRbeta chains were subjected to immunosequencing. From the authors' description of their analysis: Repertoire TCRs were matched against a reference library of SARS-CoV-2-specific TCRs generated with the MIRA antigen-specificity platform. Breadth was defined as the fraction of unique TCRs that were SARS-CoV-2-associated. Depth was defined as the fraction of total T cells that were SARS-CoV-2-associated. Using the MIRA data, every spike-specific TCR was mapped to the spike region that the TCR reacted to and assigned to either a CD4 or a CD8 class. Log10-transformed breadth and depth values were compared by one-way ANOVA with Sidak's multiple comparisons tests. In TCRdb, the immuneACCESS table is reduced to in-frame sequences with V and J assigned. These tables do not hold every clone; where another copy was compared, an unresolved V gene accounts for under half, and the others remain unexplained. The DNA gave D and trimming, while V, J and clone size come from that table. The sample table records about 150,000 clones; approximately 92% of these occur just once. Roughly 3.5% of the sample comes from the top ten.

Reading the label with the study, this specimen's time point is: about 28 days (+/-7) after the second vaccine dose. AZD1222 recipients given second doses at about 4 weeks or at about 12 weeks were pooled, since spike-specific TCR depth and breadth were not found to differ between the two schedules. Vaccinee samples came from UK trials COV001 and COV002, including a single-blind randomized controlled phase 2/3 trial of AZD1222 (ChAdOx1 nCoV-19) in healthy adults. For TCRbeta chain sequencing, PBMC samples were collected from trial participants at day 0 and at day 28 after the second dose. Looking up the germline V gene yields CDR1 SGHDN and CDR2 FVKESK. The CDR3 starts with the cysteine, ends with the phenylalanine, and has 12 residues. Just the 36-base CDR3 DNA is kept, in frame starting at base 1. Relative to germline, V is 4 bases shorter and J is 10 bases shorter, with 13 bases between their ends.

Sequenced material: peripheral blood, taken 28 days after the second AZD1222 dose. This sequence originates from an adult who received the AZD1222 COVID-19 vaccine. Recombination linked TRBV14 to TRBJ1-1, with the D gene call left open. The CDR3: CASSRTEIAAFF. The bases read TGTGCCAGCAGCCGGACGGAGATTGCAGCTTTCTTT.